The 8 T cell receptor beta chains below come from one sample, sequenced in a study of CD8 T cells in ankylosing spondylitis (dated by TCRdb to 2016 to 2017). Library creation used 5' RACE. Reads for this sample came from an Illumina HiSeq 2500. TCRdb reworked the public reads: Q25 trimming with fastp, MiXCR clone assembly, productive beta chains retained. Every entry covers one CDR3 protein and lists the most common genes and DNA from its rows. This sample lists a few hundred thousand distinct CDR3 sequences; 17% were detected once. In total, the top ten clones hold approximately 1% of the sample. Study-wide conclusions, independent of this receptor: A TCR beta motif of eight highly homologous amino acid variants appeared characteristic of blood from ankylosing spondylitis patients.

No antigens are known for them. Sequencing was carried out using blood, either unsorted or a sorted T cell fraction (not recorded which). These receptors all come from a male donor with ankylosing spondylitis.

This clonotype was seen only a few times. The rearrangement links TRBV5-5 to TRBJ2-6; 8 bases are a match to TRBD1. V lost 4 bases, J lost 0 bases, and 6 bases stayed unmatched. Germline CDR1 SGHKS, CDR2 YYEKEE (reference sequence). The CDR3 extends over 17 amino acids. The CDR3 coding sequence is TGTGCCAGCAGCCCGACAGGGGATAGCTCTGGGGCCAACGTCCTGACTTTC. This codes for CASSPTGDSSGANVLTF.

The rearrangement links TRBV5-4 to TRBJ2-3; 8 bases are shared with TRBD2. CDR1 and CDR2 (germline): SGHNT, YYREEE (reference sequence). The trim removed 3 bases at V and 8 bases at J, leaving 8 bases unmatched. The CDR3 consists of 14 residues. DNA of the CDR3: TGTGCCAGCAGCTCGGGACTAGAGGGACGTACGCAGTATTTT. Translated, it gives CASSSGLEGRTQYF.

V and J are TRBV7-2 and TRBJ2-1; 10 bases agree with TRBD2. J was trimmed by 7 bases and V by 4 bases; bases with no gene match: 13. Germline V CDR1 and CDR2: SGHTA, FQGNSA. The CDR3 is made up of 17 amino acids. CDR3 nucleotide sequence: TGTGCCAGCAGCTCCACCATGAGGGGAGCGGGGGGGAATGAGCAGTTCTTC. It translates to CASSSTMRGAGGNEQFF.

The V and J genes are TRBV3-1 and TRBJ2-1; TRBD2 agrees at 9 bases. The CDR3 is 16 residues long. In germline, CDR1 is LGHDT, CDR2 YNNKEL (reference sequence). V lost 2 bases to trimming and J lost 12 bases; unmatched junction nucleotides: 14. DNA of the CDR3: TGTGCCAGCAGCCAACCGCTGACTCTGCGGGGGGGCGGGCAGTTCTTC. The encoded protein is CASSQPLTLRGGGQFF.

This clonotype has a handful of counts. V usage is TRBV4-3 and J usage is TRBJ2-2; D might be TRBD1 or TRBD2, each matching 5 bases. Germline values: CDR1 LGHNA, CDR2 YSLEER. This CDR3 comprises 14 residues. Trimming took 4 bases from V and 6 from J, leaving 12 bases between them. CDR3 amino acids: CASSRYWDAGELFF. CDR3 DNA: TGCGCCAGCAGCCGATATTGGGACGCCGGGGAGCTGTTTTTT.

This clonotype was counted ten times or more. The CDR3 is CSVQGATNEKLFF. The DNA for the CDR3 is TGCAGTGTTCAGGGAGCAACTAATGAAAAACTGTTTTTT. This chain uses TRBV20-1 with TRBJ1-4; tentatively, D is TRBD1 (5 bases). Trimming took off 7 bases at V and 0 bases at J, with 9 bases between the two ends. This CDR3 is 13 amino acids long. The V gene's germline CDR1 is DFQATT and CDR2 SNEGSKA (reference sequence).

This clonotype was picked up many times. V and J are TRBV24-1 and TRBJ2-1, with 7 nucleotides matching TRBD2. This CDR3 has 17 residues. J was trimmed by 0 bases and V by 6 bases; bases with no gene match: 10. Germline loops: CDR1 KGHDR, CDR2 SFDVKD. For the CDR3, the DNA is TGTGCCACCAGTCGGGGAGGGACGGGGAGCTCCTACAATGAGCAGTTCTTC. This translates into CATSRGGTGSSYNEQFF.

The V and J genes are TRBV20-1 and TRBJ2-3, with TRBD2 identical over 16 bases. Germline CDR1 and CDR2: DFQATT and SNEGSKA (reference sequence). Losses at the gene ends were 6 bases for V and 4 bases for J; bases not matched to a gene: 7. This CDR3 spans 16 amino acids. CDR3 region: CSAPGLAGGYSDTQYF. CDR3 bases: TGCAGTGCCCCGGGACTAGCGGGAGGGTATTCAGATACGCAGTATTTT.